This T cell receptor beta chain was captured in a study of blood T cell repertoires in COVID-19. Study-wide background: Researchers got acute and convalescent COVID-19 samples from the United States, Italy and Spain. Sources were T cells, B-cell-depleted T cells, or PBMCs; the material itself was cDNA or gDNA.

V was shortened by 5 bases and J by 1 base, with 11 bases between the two germline ends. CDR1 SEHNR and CDR2 FQNEAQ come from the germline V gene (reference sequence). The CDR3 totals 14 residues. Authors' analysis steps: Reference gene primer amplification gave estimated nucleated cell counts. Some clones are missing from TCRdb's copy, which holds only in-frame ones; the method was immunoSEQ multiplex PCR. That table gives V, J and clone size, and the DNA gave D and trimming. The sample holds about 160,000 clones, about 86% seen once. The source of this sequence is a man between 50 and 59 years old with active or convalescent COVID-19. This chain links TRBV7-9 with TRBJ1-1; D is uncertain. Sequencing used peripheral blood. CDR3 sequence: CASSTNSPNTEAFF. CDR3 DNA: TGTGCCAGCAGCACCAACAGCCCGAACACTGAAGCTTTCTTT. The variable domain in full, completed from reference TRBV7-9 and TRBJ1-1, reads DTGVSQNPRHKITKRGQNVTFRCDPISEHNRLYWYRQTLGQGPEFLTYFQNEAQLEKSRLLSDRFSAERPKGSFSTLEIQRTEQGDSAMYLCASSTNSPNTEAFFGQGTRLTVV.